One sample yielded the 6 T cell receptor beta chains listed below, sequenced in a study of blood T cell repertoires in COVID-19. Libraries were prepared by immunoSEQ multiplex PCR; TCRdb keeps only in-frame clonotypes and omits some of them. The table records 300,000 to 350,000 clones, about 93% of them present only once. Sequencing was carried out using peripheral blood. Receptors were obtained from a woman aged 18-29 years who had recovered from COVID-19.

Of note for this clone: The junction departs from germline at one end; a sequencing error may be responsible. This chain joins TRBV10-3 and TRBJ2-3; D remains unclear. Germline lookup yields CDR1 ENHRY and CDR2 SYGVKD. This CDR3 region has 12 residues. The CDR3 DNA sequence: TGTGTCATCAGTGAATTTGGCGATACGCAGTATTTT. It specifies CVISEFGDTQYF.

V and J are TRBV9 and TRBJ2-1; D possibly corresponds to TRBD2 (5 bases). Germline CDR1 and CDR2: SGDLS and YYNGEE. V lost 0 bases and J lost 5, with 6 bases in between. CDR3 size: 13 residues. The DNA of the CDR3 is TGTGCCAGCAGCGTAGTCGGGAACAATGAGCAGTTCTTC. Residues: CASSVVGNNEQFF.

The CDR3 sequence: CASSNSGRSEQYV. The DNA of the CDR3 is TGTGCCAGCAGTAACAGCGGGAGAAGCGAGCAGTACGTC. The chain recombines TRBV6-2 or TRBV6-3 with TRBJ2-7; 8 nucleotides agree with TRBD2. V shed 5 bases and J 6 bases; nucleotides not matched to a gene: 6. Germline CDR1 and CDR2: MNHEY and SVGEGT. The CDR3 is 13 residues long.

The chain recombines TRBV10-3 with TRBJ2-3; 15 nucleotides agree with TRBD2. The germline CDR1 and CDR2 sequences are ENHRY and SYGVKD. The CDR3 has 19 residues. Trimming cost V 2 bases and J 4 bases; bases outside gene matches: 10. CDR3 nucleotides: TGTGCCATCAGTGAGGAGACAGGGGGACTAGCGGGAGGAGCAGATACGCAGTATTTT. Translating it yields CAISEETGGLAGGADTQYF.

V gene TRBV18 combines with J gene TRBJ1-4; D may be TRBD1 (5 bases). Trimming left V 4 bases short and J 8 bases short, with 20 bases between. The CDR3 covers 16 residues. Germline loops: CDR1 KGHSH, CDR2 LQKENI. CDR3 sequence reads: CASSLPFSVRGEKLFF. DNA of the CDR3: TGTGCCAGCTCACTCCCCTTTTCGGTCCGGGGGGAAAAACTGTTTTTT.

This chain links TRBV12-5 with TRBJ1-4, with 8 bases lining up with TRBD1. The CDR3 spans 12 residues. Germline V gene sequence: CDR1 LGHNT, CDR2 FRNRAP. The V gene end was trimmed by 2 bases and the J gene end by 12 bases; junction bases not matched to a gene: 2. CDR3 protein: CASGLKTGELFF. As DNA, the CDR3 is TGTGCTAGTGGTTTGAAGACAGGGGAACTGTTTTTT.